This passage covers 25 T cell receptor beta chains from one sample sequenced in a study of blood T cell repertoires in COVID-19. The data were produced by immunoSEQ multiplex PCR, yet TCRdb's version contains in-frame clones alone and is incomplete. The data contain 250,000 to 300,000 clones, about 87% of them singletons. Sequencing was carried out using peripheral blood. The source is a woman between 45 and 65 years old with COVID-19, enrolled during active disease.

The chain recombines TRBV29-1 with TRBJ2-2, with a weak D call TRBD1 (5 bases). CDR3 length: 12 amino acids. Trimming shortened V by 4 bases and J by 7 bases, and 10 bases separated the two germline ends. The germline V gene has CDR1 SQVTM and CDR2 ANQGSEA. In nucleotides, the CDR3 is TGCAGCGTTGTTGGGGCTGGCGGGGAGCTGTTTTTT. Translating gives CSVVGAGGELFF.

The CDR3 DNA follows: TGTGCCGGGGGGACCGAGTGGAACACTGAAGCTTTCTTT. Its translation is CAGGTEWNTEAFF. This chain connects TRBV2 to TRBJ1-1; possible D gene TRBD1, 5 bases. The V gene lost 11 bases and the J gene lost 1 base, with 14 bases spanning the gap. Germline CDR1 reads SNHLY; CDR2 reads FYNNEI. This CDR3 spans 13 amino acids. The whole variable domain, remainder taken from reference TRBV2 and TRBJ1-1, is EPEVTQTPSHQVTQMGQEVILRCVPISNHLYFYWYRQILGQKVEFLVSFYNNEISEKSEIFDDQFSVERPDGSNFTLKIRSTKLEDSAMYFCAGGTEWNTEAFFGQGTRLTVV.

The genes are TRBV30 and TRBJ2-5; no clear D gene. Germline assignment: CDR1 GTSNPN and CDR2 SVGIG (reference sequence). The CDR3 has 11 amino acids. The V and J ends lost 5 bases and 5 bases respectively, with 9 bases between them. This CDR3 is CAWAYMETQYF. As DNA, the CDR3 is TGTGCCTGGGCCTATATGGAGACCCAGTACTTC.

The V gene is TRBV6-5, the J gene TRBJ2-1; 7 nucleotides agree with TRBD1. J was trimmed by 8 bases and V by 5 bases; bases with no gene match: 3. Germline V gene sequence: CDR1 MNHEY, CDR2 SVGAGI. The CDR3 covers 12 residues. CDR3 sequence (DNA): TGTGCCAGCAGTCGGACAGGCCATGAGCAGTTCTTC. Protein: CASSRTGHEQFF.

CDR3 bases: TGTGCTAGTGGTGCCGGGAGGCTGGGCGGGGAGCTGTTTTTT. It encodes CASGAGRLGGELFF. V is TRBV12-5 and J is TRBJ2-2; the match to TRBD2 covers 7 bases. J gave up 7 bases and V 5 bases, and 7 bases lay outside the gene matches. CDR1 and CDR2 (germline): LGHNT, FRNRAP. CDR3 length: 14 residues.

The V call is TRBV2, the J call TRBJ1-1; tentative D call: TRBD1 (5 bases). V was shortened by 11 bases and J by 5 bases, with 18 bases between the two germline ends. There are 13 residues in the CDR3. Germline V gene lookup returns CDR1 SNHLY and CDR2 FYNNEI. CDR3 residues: CARASGAGTEAFF. As DNA, the CDR3 is TGTGCCCGCGCTTCCGGTGCAGGGACTGAAGCTTTCTTT. Full variable domain (rest looked up from reference TRBV2 and TRBJ1-1): EPEVTQTPSHQVTQMGQEVILRCVPISNHLYFYWYRQILGQKVEFLVSFYNNEISEKSEIFDDQFSVERPDGSNFTLKIRSTKLEDSAMYFCARASGAGTEAFFGQGTRLTVV.

The genes are TRBV25-1 and TRBJ1-6, with D unclear. Deletions cut 4 bases from V and 3 bases from J, with 16 bases between. The length of the CDR3 is 17 residues. CDR1 MGHDK and CDR2 SYGVNS come from the germline V gene. The CDR3: CASSGAGVFLYNSPLHF. In DNA, the CDR3 is TGTGCCAGCAGTGGGGCAGGTGTTTTCCTCTATAATTCACCCCTCCACTTT. Filled out from reference TRBV25-1 and TRBJ1-6, the complete variable domain reads EADIYQTPRYLVIGTGKKITLECSQTMGHDKMYWYQQDPGMELHLIHYSYGVNSTEKGDLSSESTVSRIRTEHFPLTLESARPSHTSQYLCASSGAGVFLYNSPLHFGNGTRLTVT.

This rearrangement joins TRBV24-1 to TRBJ2-2; D possibly corresponds to TRBD1 (6 bases). The CDR3 runs 16 residues. The germline CDR1 and CDR2 sequences are KGHDR and SFDVKD. V lost 6 bases to trimming and J lost 4 bases, with 17 bases between them. This chain's CDR3 is CATSPLTGAPTGELFF. The DNA of the CDR3 is TGTGCCACCAGTCCCCTGACAGGTGCCCCCACCGGGGAGCTGTTTTTT.

The V and J genes are TRBV5-1 and TRBJ2-1; 13 nucleotides line up with TRBD2. Germline V lookup: CDR1 SGHRS, CDR2 YFSETQ. The CDR3 runs to 23 residues. J was trimmed by 4 bases and V by 0 bases; bases with no gene match: 22. This chain's CDR3 is CASSLVGFGPGLAGKRIYNEQFF. CDR3 nucleotides: TGCGCCAGCAGCTTGGTGGGGTTCGGACCGGGACTAGCGGGGAAACGAATATACAATGAGCAGTTCTTC.

The genes are TRBV18 and TRBJ2-7; TRBD1 matches at 7 bases. CDR1 KGHSH and CDR2 LQKENI come from the germline V gene. This CDR3 is built from 15 residues. Trimming cost V 2 bases and J 3 bases; bases outside gene matches: 7. The CDR3 sequence is CASSPYRDSIYEQYF. The CDR3 nucleotides read TGTGCCAGCTCACCATATCGGGACAGTATCTACGAGCAGTACTTC. Variable domain in full (rest from reference TRBV18 and TRBJ2-7): NAGVMQNPRHLVRRRGQEARLRCSPMKGHSHVYWYRQLPEEGLKFMVYLQKENIIDESGMPKERFSAEFPKEGPSILRIQQVVRGDSAAYFCASSPYRDSIYEQYFGPGTRLTVT.

This sequence joins TRBV19 and TRBJ2-7, with 9 positions matching TRBD1. This CDR3 comprises 15 residues. The V segment lost 4 bases and the J segment 3 bases; nucleotides outside the gene matches: 7. Germline-derived CDR1 and CDR2 are LNHDA and SQIVND (reference sequence). The CDR3 sequence: CASSNLGTGYYEQYF. In DNA form, the CDR3 reads TGTGCCAGTAGTAATCTCGGGACAGGGTACTACGAGCAGTACTTC.

This clone was observed a handful of times. This chain joins TRBV2 and TRBJ1-5, with 7 bases that match TRBD1. Germline V gives CDR1 SNHLY, CDR2 FYNNEI. The CDR3 runs to 13 residues. Losses at the gene ends were 7 bases for V and 1 base for J; bases not matched to a gene: 1. CDR3 residues: CASKGASNQPQHF. The CDR3, as DNA: TGTGCCAGCAAGGGGGCGAGCAATCAGCCCCAGCATTTT.

The rearrangement joins TRBV15 to TRBJ1-2; the match to TRBD1 covers 9 bases. CDR1 is LNHNV, CDR2 YYDKDF, per germline (reference sequence). The junction had 16 bases not matched to a gene; V was cut back by 4 bases and J by 10 bases. This CDR3 contains 16 residues. As DNA, the CDR3 is TGTGCCACCAGCACGAAAGTATGGGACAGGGCCCTCCTCTACACCTTC. This sequence encodes CATSTKVWDRALLYTF.

The rearrangement joins TRBV11-3 to TRBJ2-7; 7 bases are shared with TRBD2. The germline V gene encodes CDR1 SGHNT and CDR2 YENEEA. The CDR3 sequence is 18 residues long. The junction had 21 bases not matched to a gene; V was cut back by 7 bases and J by 3 bases. The CDR3 is CASNPTYEGVAGLYEQYF. CDR3 bases: TGTGCCAGCAACCCGACCTACGAGGGAGTAGCGGGTCTCTACGAGCAGTACTTC.

This clone was counted only a few times. This chain connects TRBV19 to TRBJ2-7; a weak D match, TRBD1 (5 bases). The V end lost 3 bases, the J end lost 5 bases, and 20 bases lay between the germline ends. CDR1 and CDR2 from the germline V gene are LNHDA and SQIVND (reference sequence). The CDR3 has 16 amino acids. This chain's CDR3 is CASSMTFWGLRNEQYF. The CDR3 coding sequence is TGTGCCAGTAGTATGACCTTTTGGGGCTTGCGGAACGAGCAGTACTTC. The full variable domain, completed using reference TRBV19 and TRBJ2-7, is DGGITQSPKYLFRKEGQNVTLSCEQNLNHDAMYWYRQDPGQGLRLIYYSQIVNDFQKGDIAEGYSVSREKKESFPLTVTSAQKNPTAFYLCASSMTFWGLRNEQYFGPGTRLTVT.

V gene TRBV5-1 combines with J gene TRBJ2-5, with 7 bases lining up with TRBD1. The CDR3 runs 15 residues. V was pared by 0 bases and J by 5 bases, with 7 bases of the junction left unmatched. CDR1 and CDR2 from the germline V gene are SGHRS and YFSETQ. In DNA form, the CDR3 reads TGCGCCAGCAGCTTGGATACAGGGGAGTGGGAGACCCAGTACTTC. This gives the protein CASSLDTGEWETQYF.

J is TRBJ2-7 and V is TRBV27; tentatively, D is TRBD2 (5 bases). V was shortened by 6 bases and J by 2 bases, with 14 bases between the two germline ends. Germline lookup yields CDR1 MNHEY and CDR2 SMNVEV (reference sequence). The length of the CDR3 is 14 residues. CDR3 amino acids: CASSDGLSTYEQYF. Written as DNA, the CDR3 is TGTGCCAGCAGCGATGGACTGAGTACCTACGAGCAGTACTTC.

This chain connects TRBV10-1 to TRBJ1-3; TRBD1 matches 8 bases. The CDR3 runs to 14 residues. Germline V gene sequence: CDR1 WNHNN, CDR2 SYGVQD (reference sequence). V was pared by 10 bases and J by 4 bases, with 9 bases of the junction left unmatched. CDR3 DNA sequence: TGCGCCATCAATGGACAGGGTACCGGAAACACCATATATTTT. Translation gives CAINGQGTGNTIYF.

The chain links TRBV19 to TRBJ1-5; possibly TRBD1 for D (6 bases). In germline, CDR1 is LNHDA, CDR2 SQIVND (reference sequence). V gave up 9 bases and J gave up 4 bases, with 22 bases separating them. This CDR3 spans 16 amino acids. CDR3 nucleotides: TGTGCCAGCAAATTAGGGGCACAGGGACGTAATCAGCCCCAGCATTTT. This gives the protein CASKLGAQGRNQPQHF. Looking up the rest from reference TRBV19 and TRBJ1-5 gives the full variable domain: DGGITQSPKYLFRKEGQNVTLSCEQNLNHDAMYWYRQDPGQGLRLIYYSQIVNDFQKGDIAEGYSVSREKKESFPLTVTSAQKNPTAFYLCASKLGAQGRNQPQHFGDGTRLSIL.

This chain links TRBV28 with TRBJ2-7, with 10 bases matching TRBD1. V lost 10 bases to trimming and J lost 7 bases; unmatched junction nucleotides: 10. CDR3 length: 13 amino acids. The germline V gene encodes CDR1 MDHEN and CDR2 SYDVKM. The DNA for the CDR3 is TGTGCCACAGGGGGGACAGGGGATGGGGAGCAGTACTTC. Amino acid sequence: CATGGTGDGEQYF.

The table lists this clone with a count of one. The chain is built from TRBV23-1 and TRBJ2-3; TRBD1 aligns across 9 bases. TRBV23-1 is known as an ORF, though its function is uncertain. J was trimmed by 4 bases and V by 0 bases; bases with no gene match: 11. The length of the CDR3 is 18 residues. This CDR3 reads CASSQSPTGGASADTQYF. CDR3 coding DNA: TGCGCCAGCAGTCAATCGCCCACAGGGGGCGCGTCGGCAGATACGCAGTATTTT.

The chain joins TRBV10-2 to TRBJ1-1; 8 nucleotides align to TRBD1. The CDR3 is 14 amino acids. In germline, CDR1 is WSHSY, CDR2 SAAADI. V lost 6 bases and J lost 1; bases outside the gene matches: 4. The CDR3 nucleotides read TGCGCCAGCAGGGGTCAGGGGGCGAACACTGAAGCTTTCTTT. Translation: CASRGQGANTEAFF.

V and J are TRBV27 and TRBJ2-7, with 7 bases identical to TRBD1. The CDR3 sequence is 12 residues long. Germline V gene lookup returns CDR1 MNHEY and CDR2 SMNVEV (reference sequence). V trimming: 4 bases; J trimming: 9 bases; junction bases outside the gene matches: 6. The CDR3 nucleotides are TGTGCCAGCAGTTCTTACAGGGGTTCGCAGTACTTC. Its protein product is CASSSYRGSQYF.

The chain combines TRBV18 with TRBJ2-7, with 9 bases aligning to TRBD1. V was clipped by 3 bases and J by 7 bases; unmatched bases: 7. The germline gives CDR1 KGHSH, CDR2 LQKENI. The CDR3 length is 14 residues. DNA for the CDR3: TGTGCCAGCTCACCCGGGACAGGGTATTGGGAGCAGTACTTC. Translating it yields CASSPGTGYWEQYF. Complete variable domain (other parts from reference TRBV18 and TRBJ2-7): NAGVMQNPRHLVRRRGQEARLRCSPMKGHSHVYWYRQLPEEGLKFMVYLQKENIIDESGMPKERFSAEFPKEGPSILRIQQVVRGDSAAYFCASSPGTGYWEQYFGPGTRLTVT.

The chain carries TRBV6-5 and TRBJ1-1; weak D call: TRBD1 (6 bases). The V end lost 4 bases, the J end lost 0 bases, and 15 bases lay between the germline ends. The CDR3 length is 16 residues. CDR1 and CDR2 from the germline V gene are MNHEY and SVGAGI. This CDR3 is CASSFSLQGVNTEAFF. CDR3 DNA: TGTGCCAGCAGTTTTTCCCTACAGGGTGTGAACACTGAAGCTTTCTTT.